These T cell receptor beta chains were read from a single sample in a study of monozygotic twins with inflammatory bowel disease. TCRdb re-analyzed the 5' RACE reads; it lists each CDR3 protein once, without DNA. The sample totals 95,000 to 110,000 distinct CDR3 sequences. Sequenced material: blood. These receptors came from a human donor with ulcerative colitis or Crohn's disease, or a healthy co-twin of an affected twin (not recorded which). CDR3s include the opening cysteine and the closing phenylalanine or tryptophan.

V	J	CDR3
TRBV20-1	TRBJ2-4	CSARDRSFLAKNIQYF
TRBV15	TRBJ1-3	CATSSLRRNTIYF
TRBV5-1	TRBJ2-2	CASEKGLAVLGELFF
TRBV7-2	TRBJ2-2	CASRPGQGHTGELFF
TRBV5-1	TRBJ2-2	CASSTDPGAVGELFF
TRBV5-1	TRBJ2-2	CASVREPLNTGELFF
TRBV7-9	TRBJ2-2	CANEDTNTGELFF
TRBV12-3/TRBV12-4	TRBJ1-5	CASNRAGTSNQPQHF
TRBV6-6	TRBJ2-2	CASRTPNTGELFF
TRBV20-1	TRBJ1-5	CSARVSSRNQPQHF
TRBV5-6	TRBJ2-2	CASSLVGLAGYTGELFF
TRBV12-3/TRBV12-4	TRBJ2-2	CASSNRALGGELFF
TRBV20-1	TRBJ1-5	CSASPGQIIGQPQHF
TRBV19	TRBJ1-1	CASSTGFSLGLVFF
TRBV5-1	TRBJ2-7	CASSPAPETTYEQYF
TRBV28	TRBJ1-5	CASAIGGYRNQPQHF
TRBV12-3/TRBV12-4	TRBJ1-6	CASSLSSAGGISPLHF
TRBV7-2	TRBJ2-7	CASSPPTGTYEQYF
TRBV5-1	TRBJ1-5	CASSLTGINNQPQHF
TRBV6-1	TRBJ1-5	CASSHGTGLVPPQHF
TRBV5-1	TRBJ2-7	CASSSLAGSTYEQYF
TRBV6-1	TRBJ2-2	CASTRGLPYTGELFF
TRBV30	TRBJ2-7	CAWSEDRPYEQYF
TRBV7-2	TRBJ1-2	CASSLFETGRGYGYTF
TRBV20-1	TRBJ1-4	CSASDLGRQANEKLFF
TRBV28	TRBJ2-3	CASTLGGAARTDTQYF
TRBV27	TRBJ2-3	CASSLNSNTDTQYF
TRBV6-5	TRBJ2-7	CASSPNRYEQYF
TRBV10-3	TRBJ2-4	CAIRGTGENIQYF
TRBV7-3	TRBJ2-5	CASSLSGGVETQYF
TRBV6-1	TRBJ2-7	CASSPSGLAGTLSEQYF
TRBV5-1	TRBJ2-7	CASSPDSSSYEQYF
TRBV19	TRBJ2-4	CASSMSRGGQYF
TRBV6-5	TRBJ1-3	CASSYTRTGKNTIYF
TRBV15	TRBJ2-3	CATSLTGGTDTQYF
TRBV7-9	TRBJ1-3	CASSPGVDSGNTIYF
TRBV11-1	TRBJ2-2	CASSSTAIEGLNTGELFF
TRBV29-1	TRBJ2-7	CSVKPDSQKQYF
TRBV12-3/TRBV12-4	TRBJ2-1	CASSDGLADYNEQFF
TRBV5-5	TRBJ2-7	CASSLPGPYEQYF
TRBV4-1	TRBJ1-1	CASSQDRGGMNTEAFF
TRBV12-3/TRBV12-4	TRBJ2-7	CASSQPGQGTGQYF
TRBV9	TRBJ2-7	CASSVDGLTYEQYF
TRBV7-2	TRBJ1-1	CASRTATYTEAFF
TRBV4-1	TRBJ2-7	CASSQDRSGRPHPSYEQYF
TRBV12-3/TRBV12-4	TRBJ1-6	CASSRTGSYNSPLHF
TRBV10-2	TRBJ2-1	CASSEWTSEQFF
TRBV4-2	TRBJ1-1	CASSQVRGGAFF
TRBV4-3	TRBJ2-1	CASSHDRYTDEQFF
TRBV27	TRBJ2-5	CASSSGTERKTQYF